Below, 13 T cell receptor beta chains from the same sample are listed, as sequenced in a study of blood T cell repertoires in COVID-19. Assay: immunoSEQ multiplex PCR; the TCRdb copy retains only in-frame clones and omits some. The sample shows about 180,000 clones, 88% of them seen only once. Material for sequencing was PBMCs or T cells enriched from blood (not recorded which). The receptors were sampled from a woman aged 18-35 years who had recovered from COVID-19.

CDR3 residues: CAITADSGEETQYF. In DNA, the CDR3 is TGTGCCATCACCGCTGATTCAGGGGAAGAGACCCAGTACTTC. The chain recombines TRBV10-3 with TRBJ2-5; TRBD1 might be the D (6 bases). The CDR3 runs to 14 residues. Trimming removed 7 bases from V and 3 bases from J, with 15 bases in between. Germline lookup yields CDR1 ENHRY and CDR2 SYGVKD.

V and J are TRBV18 and TRBJ1-2, with no clear D. Germline CDR1 reads KGHSH; CDR2 reads LQKENI. CDR3 size: 14 residues. With 4 bases removed from V and 7 bases from J, the gap between germline ends came to 16 bases. CDR3 in amino acids: CASSQQPSFSGYTF. CDR3 nucleotides: TGTGCCAGCTCACAACAGCCGTCCTTTTCTGGCTACACCTTC.

The V and J genes are TRBV11-3 and TRBJ1-3; D gene ambiguous. The CDR3 runs to 15 residues. The ends were cut back, 8 bases at V and 0 bases at J, with 14 bases in the middle. The germline V gene encodes CDR1 SGHNT and CDR2 YENEEA. CDR3 nucleotides: TGTGCCAGCGGCAGCGGACGCGTCTCTGGAAACACCATATATTTT. Protein sequence: CASGSGRVSGNTIYF.

The genes are TRBV4-2 and TRBJ1-1; a weak D match, TRBD1 (5 bases). Germline V gene data show CDR1 as LGHNA and CDR2 as YNFKEQ. The V end was cut by 3 bases, the J end by 6 bases, with 20 bases between. This CDR3 is 16 amino acids long. CDR3 sequence (DNA): TGTGCCAGCAGCCACCTCGGGGCCGGGGGACTCGCTGAAGCTTTCTTT. It specifies CASSHLGAGGLAEAFF.

This clone came up once. Its ends do not fully match the called genes, so a read error is possible. The chain links TRBV6-1 to TRBJ2-5; D possibly corresponds to TRBD2 (6 bases). The CDR3 totals 13 residues. The germline V gene encodes CDR1 MNHNS and CDR2 SASEGT. In nucleotides, the CDR3 is TGTGCCAGCAGAGAAGCGGGCGTAGAGACCCAGTACTTC. This sequence encodes CASREAGVETQYF.

This rearrangement joins TRBV29-1 to TRBJ2-4; 10 bases agree with TRBD2. This CDR3 has 19 amino acids. Trimming at V came to 3 bases and at J to 7 bases, leaving 21 bases not matched to a gene. Germline CDR1 reads SQVTM; CDR2 reads ANQGSEA. The CDR3 DNA sequence: TGCAGCGTTGATGGGTCGGCTAGCGGGAGCCCCCGAGTGAGTAACATTCAGTACTTC. This gives the protein CSVDGSASGSPRVSNIQYF.

The chain recombines TRBV20-1 with TRBJ2-5; perhaps TRBD2 as D (5 bases). This CDR3 has 15 amino acids. Germline V gives CDR1 DFQATT, CDR2 SNEGSKA (reference sequence). The ends were cut back, 3 bases at V and 5 bases at J, with 19 bases in the middle. DNA for the CDR3: TGCAGTGCTAGTTGGGGAGCCGTCAACGTCGAGACCCAGTACTTC. Protein sequence: CSASWGAVNVETQYF.

The chain couples TRBV5-1 to TRBJ2-7, with D possibly TRBD2 on 5 matching bases. Germline V gene sequence: CDR1 SGHRS, CDR2 YFSETQ. V dropped 7 bases and J dropped 2 bases, with 13 bases sitting between them. CDR3 length: 13 residues. Here the CDR3 reads CASSPAEAYEQYF. CDR3 DNA sequence: TGCGCCAGCTCCCCGGCGGAGGCCTACGAGCAGTACTTC.

The chain links TRBV19 to TRBJ2-1, with 14 bases lining up with TRBD2. V was clipped by 4 bases and J by 7 bases; unmatched bases: 3. CDR1 and CDR2 from the germline V gene are LNHDA and SQIVND (reference sequence). The CDR3 totals 15 residues. CDR3 nucleotides: TGTGCCAGTAGTAAGACTAGCGGGGGGGGTAATGAGCAGTTCTTC. This translates into CASSKTSGGGNEQFF.

This sequence joins TRBV7-6 and TRBJ1-1; 11 nucleotides agree with TRBD1. Germline CDR1 reads SGHVS; CDR2 reads FNYEAQ. The CDR3 consists of 16 residues. Trimming took 5 bases from V and 7 from J; bases not matched to a gene: 12. The CDR3, as DNA: TGTGCCAGCAGCCAAGGACAGGGGGCATCCGGGGGTGAAGCTTTCTTT. Its translation: CASSQGQGASGGEAFF.

CDR3 nucleotides: TGTGCCAGCAGCATAGCAGGGGGCCTGAACACTGAAGCTTTCTTT. It is translated as CASSIAGGLNTEAFF. The chain carries TRBV5-6 and TRBJ1-1, with 8 bases aligning to TRBD1. V was clipped by 4 bases and J by 0 bases; unmatched bases: 5. Germline CDR1 SGHDT, CDR2 YYEEEE. The CDR3 runs to 15 residues.

The chain has TRBV6-5 and TRBJ1-1; the D is unclear. Trimming shortened V by 2 bases and J by 0 bases, and 10 bases separated the two germline ends. The CDR3 contains 15 residues. Germline V gene sequence: CDR1 MNHEY, CDR2 SVGAGI. The CDR3 sequence is CASSYGPPMNTEAFF. The DNA for the CDR3 is TGTGCCAGCAGTTACGGGCCACCCATGAACACTGAAGCTTTCTTT.

This CDR3 reads CASSPTANTEAFF. As DNA, the CDR3 is TGTGCCAGCTCACCGACAGCGAACACTGAAGCTTTCTTT. V is TRBV18 and J is TRBJ1-1; D might be TRBD1 (5 bases). The germline V and J ends were trimmed by 3 bases and 1 base, with 6 bases remaining between them. The CDR3 contains 13 residues. Germline CDR1 and CDR2: KGHSH and LQKENI.